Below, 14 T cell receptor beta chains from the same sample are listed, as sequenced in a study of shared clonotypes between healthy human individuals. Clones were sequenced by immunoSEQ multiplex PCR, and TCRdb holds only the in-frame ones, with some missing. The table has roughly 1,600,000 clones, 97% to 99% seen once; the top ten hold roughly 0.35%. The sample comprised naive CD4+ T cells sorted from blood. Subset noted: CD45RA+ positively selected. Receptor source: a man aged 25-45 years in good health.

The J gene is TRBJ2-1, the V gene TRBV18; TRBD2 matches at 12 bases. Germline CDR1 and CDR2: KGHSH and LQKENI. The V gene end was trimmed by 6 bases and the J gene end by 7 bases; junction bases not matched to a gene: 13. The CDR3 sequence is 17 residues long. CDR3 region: CASSRTPLAGGRNEQFF. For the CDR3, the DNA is TGTGCCAGCTCTCGCACCCCACTAGCGGGAGGACGAAATGAGCAGTTCTTC.

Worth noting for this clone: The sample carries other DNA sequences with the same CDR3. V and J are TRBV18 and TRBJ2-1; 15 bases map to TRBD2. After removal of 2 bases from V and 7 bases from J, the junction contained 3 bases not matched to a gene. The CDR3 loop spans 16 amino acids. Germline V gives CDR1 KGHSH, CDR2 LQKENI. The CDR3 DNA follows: TGTGCCAGCTCACCATTGGGACTAGCGGGAGGAAATGAGCAGTTCTTC. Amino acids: CASSPLGLAGGNEQFF.

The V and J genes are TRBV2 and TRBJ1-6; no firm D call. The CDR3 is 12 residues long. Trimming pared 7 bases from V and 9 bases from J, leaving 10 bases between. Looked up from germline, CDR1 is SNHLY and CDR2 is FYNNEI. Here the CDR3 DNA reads TGTGCCAGCACCTTGGGCGGTTCACCCCTCCACTTT. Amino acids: CASTLGGSPLHF.

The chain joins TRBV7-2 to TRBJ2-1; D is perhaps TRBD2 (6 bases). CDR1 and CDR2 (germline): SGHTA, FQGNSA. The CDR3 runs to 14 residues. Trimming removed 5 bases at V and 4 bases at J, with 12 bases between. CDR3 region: CASSAGLLYNEQFF. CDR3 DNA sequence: TGTGCCAGCAGCGCGGGACTCCTATACAATGAGCAGTTCTTC.

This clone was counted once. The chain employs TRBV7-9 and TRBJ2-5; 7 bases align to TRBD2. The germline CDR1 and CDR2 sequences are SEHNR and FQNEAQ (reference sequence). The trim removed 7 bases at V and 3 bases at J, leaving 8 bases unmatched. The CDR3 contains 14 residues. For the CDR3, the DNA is TGTGCCAGCACCCTATTCGCGGGAGAAGAGACCCAGTACTTC. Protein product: CASTLFAGEETQYF.

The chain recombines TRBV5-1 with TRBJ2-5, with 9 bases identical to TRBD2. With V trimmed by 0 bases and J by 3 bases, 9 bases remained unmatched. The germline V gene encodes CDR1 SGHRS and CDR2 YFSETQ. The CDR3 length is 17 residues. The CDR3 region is CASSLGLAGISKETQYF. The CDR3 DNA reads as TGCGCCAGCAGCTTGGGGCTAGCGGGAATTAGTAAAGAGACCCAGTACTTC.

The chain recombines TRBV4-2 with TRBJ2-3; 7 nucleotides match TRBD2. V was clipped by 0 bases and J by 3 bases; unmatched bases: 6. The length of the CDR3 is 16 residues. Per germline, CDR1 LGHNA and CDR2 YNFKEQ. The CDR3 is CASSQELGGITDTQYF. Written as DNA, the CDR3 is TGTGCCAGCAGCCAAGAACTCGGGGGGATTACAGATACGCAGTATTTT.

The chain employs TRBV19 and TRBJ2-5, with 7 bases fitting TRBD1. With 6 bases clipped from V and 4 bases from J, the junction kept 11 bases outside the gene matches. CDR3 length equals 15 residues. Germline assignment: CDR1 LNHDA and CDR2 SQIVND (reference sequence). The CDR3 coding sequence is TGTGCCAGTAGGCCGATTGCAGGGGGTCTAGAGACCCAGTACTTC. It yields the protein CASRPIAGGLETQYF.

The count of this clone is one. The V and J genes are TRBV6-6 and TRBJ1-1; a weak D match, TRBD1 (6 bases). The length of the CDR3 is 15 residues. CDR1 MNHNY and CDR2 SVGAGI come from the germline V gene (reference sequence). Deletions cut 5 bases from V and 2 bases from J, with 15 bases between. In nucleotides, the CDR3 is TGTGCCAGCAGTAGCCCGAGCAGGGGAAACACTGAAGCTTTCTTT. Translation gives CASSSPSRGNTEAFF.

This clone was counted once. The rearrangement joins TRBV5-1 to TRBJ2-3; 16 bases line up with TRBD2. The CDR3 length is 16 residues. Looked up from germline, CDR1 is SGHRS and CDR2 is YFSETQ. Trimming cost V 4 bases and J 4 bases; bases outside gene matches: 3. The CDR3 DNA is TGCGCCAGCAGCCCGGGGACTAGCGGGAGGGCAGATACGCAGTATTTT. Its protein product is CASSPGTSGRADTQYF.

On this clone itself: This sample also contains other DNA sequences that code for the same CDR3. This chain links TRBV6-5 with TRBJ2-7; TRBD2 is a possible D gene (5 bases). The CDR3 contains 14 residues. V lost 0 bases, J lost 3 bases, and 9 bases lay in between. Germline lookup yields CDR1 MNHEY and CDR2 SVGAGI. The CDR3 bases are TGTGCCAGCAGTTACTCAGGGAGTAGCTACGAGCAGTACTTC. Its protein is CASSYSGSSYEQYF.

The CDR3 DNA follows: TGTGCCAGTAGTCCACCCCCTTCAAAGACTAGCGACTCCTACGAGCAGTACTTC. Its translation: CASSPPPSKTSDSYEQYF. The chain is built from TRBV19 and TRBJ2-7; 8 positions agree with TRBD2. Germline V lookup: CDR1 LNHDA, CDR2 SQIVND (reference sequence). There are 18 residues in the CDR3. V was pared by 5 bases and J by 0 bases, with 15 bases of the junction left unmatched. The whole variable domain, remainder taken from reference TRBV19 and TRBJ2-7, is DGGITQSPKYLFRKEGQNVTLSCEQNLNHDAMYWYRQDPGQGLRLIYYSQIVNDFQKGDIAEGYSVSREKKESFPLTVTSAQKNPTAFYLCASSPPPSKTSDSYEQYFGPGTRLTVT.

For the CDR3, the DNA is TGCAGTGTAACCCCCAGCGGGAGGGCCGGGGAGCTGTTTTTT. It yields the protein CSVTPSGRAGELFF. V is TRBV29-1 and J is TRBJ2-2; 10 bases are a match to TRBD2. CDR3 length equals 14 residues. Germline V gene data show CDR1 as SQVTM and CDR2 as ANQGSEA.

CDR3 nucleotides: TGTGCCAGCAGTTCCCCGAAACGGATCGAGCAGTACTTC. It codes for CASSSPKRIEQYF. The chain recombines TRBV27 with TRBJ2-7; unclear D gene. Germline CDR1 reads MNHEY; CDR2 reads SMNVEV (reference sequence). The CDR3 runs to 13 residues. Trimming stripped 4 bases from V and 6 bases from J, with 13 bases between.